This T cell receptor beta chain was identified in a study of blood T cell repertoires in COVID-19. Study-level background: The analysed material was cDNA or gDNA that came from T cells, B-cell-depleted T cells, or PBMCs.

Cohorts were based on clinical histories the participants reported. Germline values: CDR1 SNHLY, CDR2 FYNNEI. The CDR3 totals 14 residues. Trimming stripped 8 bases from V and 8 bases from J, with 18 bases between. The authors' processing: Reference gene primers were amplified, and this amplification served to estimate nucleated cell counts. Sequenced by immunoSEQ multiplex PCR; TCRdb stores in-frame clones only, minus some. The V and J calls and clone size were taken over from that table, and D and trimming were inferred from the DNA. The sample consists of fewer than 150,000 clones, around 83% of them appearing once.

This sequence originates from a young man who had recovered from COVID-19. Sequencing used PBMCs or T cells enriched from blood (not recorded which). This chain uses TRBV2 with TRBJ1-4, with D perhaps TRBD1 (5 bases). The CDR3 sequence is CASGGTGLPEKLFF. The CDR3 coding sequence is TGTGCCAGCGGGGGGACCGGTCTGCCCGAAAAACTGTTTTTT.